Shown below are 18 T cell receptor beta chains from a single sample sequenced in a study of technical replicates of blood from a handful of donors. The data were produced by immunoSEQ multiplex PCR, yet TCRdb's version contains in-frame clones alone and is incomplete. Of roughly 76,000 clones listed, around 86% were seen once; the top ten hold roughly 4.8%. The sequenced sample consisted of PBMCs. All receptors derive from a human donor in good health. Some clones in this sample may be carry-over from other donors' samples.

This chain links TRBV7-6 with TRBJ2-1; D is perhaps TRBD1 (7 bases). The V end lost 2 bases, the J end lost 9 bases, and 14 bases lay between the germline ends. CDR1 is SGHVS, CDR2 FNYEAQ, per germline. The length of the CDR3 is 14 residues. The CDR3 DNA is TGTGCCAGCAGCTTATTCTCCCAGGGGGGTGAGCAGTTCTTC. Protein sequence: CASSLFSQGGEQFF. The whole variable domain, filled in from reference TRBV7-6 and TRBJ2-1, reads GAGVSQSPRYKVTKRGQDVALRCDPISGHVSLYWYRQALGQGPEFLTYFNYEAQQDKSGLPNDRFSAERPEGSISTLTIQRTEQRDSAMYRCASSLFSQGGEQFFGPGTRLTVL.

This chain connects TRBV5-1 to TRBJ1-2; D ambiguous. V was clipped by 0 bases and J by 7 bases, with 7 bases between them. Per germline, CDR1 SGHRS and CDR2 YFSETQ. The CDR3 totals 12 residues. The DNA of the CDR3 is TGCGCCAGCAGCTTGGGCGAGGGTGGCTACACCTTC. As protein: CASSLGEGGYTF.

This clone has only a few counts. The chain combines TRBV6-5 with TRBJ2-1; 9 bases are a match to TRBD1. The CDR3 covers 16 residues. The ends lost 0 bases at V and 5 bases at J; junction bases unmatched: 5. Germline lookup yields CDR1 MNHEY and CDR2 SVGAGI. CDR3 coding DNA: TGTGCCAGCAGTTACTCGAAGGGACAGGGTAACAATGAGCAGTTCTTC. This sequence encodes CASSYSKGQGNNEQFF.

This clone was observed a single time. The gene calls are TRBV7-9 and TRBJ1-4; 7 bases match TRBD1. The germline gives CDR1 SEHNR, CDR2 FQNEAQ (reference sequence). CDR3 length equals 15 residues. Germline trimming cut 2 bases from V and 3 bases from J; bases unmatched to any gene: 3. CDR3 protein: CASSLQTGSNEKLFF. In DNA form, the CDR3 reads TGTGCCAGCAGCTTACAGACAGGGTCTAATGAAAAACTGTTTTTT. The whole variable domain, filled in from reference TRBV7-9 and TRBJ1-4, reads DTGVSQNPRHKITKRGQNVTFRCDPISEHNRLYWYRQTLGQGPEFLTYFQNEAQLEKSRLLSDRFSAERPKGSFSTLEIQRTEQGDSAMYLCASSLQTGSNEKLFFGSGTQLSVL.

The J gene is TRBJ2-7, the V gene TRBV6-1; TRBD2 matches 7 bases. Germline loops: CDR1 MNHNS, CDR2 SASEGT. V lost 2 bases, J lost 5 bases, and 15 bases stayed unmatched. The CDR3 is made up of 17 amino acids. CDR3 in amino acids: CASSETPWGTIRHEQYF. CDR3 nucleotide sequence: TGTGCCAGCAGTGAAACGCCTTGGGGGACTATTCGTCACGAGCAGTACTTC.

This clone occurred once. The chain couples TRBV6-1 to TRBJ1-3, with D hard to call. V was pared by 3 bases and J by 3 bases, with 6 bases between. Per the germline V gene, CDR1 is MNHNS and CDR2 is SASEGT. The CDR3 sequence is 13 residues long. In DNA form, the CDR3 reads TGTGCCAGCAGTGACCGACTTGGAAACACCATATATTTT. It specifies CASSDRLGNTIYF.

The CDR3 DNA reads as TGCAGCGCCGATACCGGGACAGGACGCACAGATACGCAGTATTTT. It encodes CSADTGTGRTDTQYF. V usage is TRBV29-1 and J usage is TRBJ2-3, with 8 bases fitting TRBD1. In germline, CDR1 is SQVTM, CDR2 ANQGSEA. The CDR3 has 15 amino acids. With 7 bases clipped from V and 1 base from J, the junction kept 10 bases outside the gene matches.

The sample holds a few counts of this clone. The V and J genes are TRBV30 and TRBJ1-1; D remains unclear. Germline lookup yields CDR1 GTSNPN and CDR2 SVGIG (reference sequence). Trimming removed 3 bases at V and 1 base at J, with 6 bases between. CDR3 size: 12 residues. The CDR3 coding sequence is TGTGCCTGGAGAGAGGCGAACACTGAAGCTTTCTTT. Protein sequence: CAWREANTEAFF.

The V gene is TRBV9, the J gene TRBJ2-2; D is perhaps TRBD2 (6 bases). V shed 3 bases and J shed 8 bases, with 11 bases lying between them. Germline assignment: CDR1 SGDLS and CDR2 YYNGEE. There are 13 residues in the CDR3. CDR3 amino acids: CASSGGGRGELFF. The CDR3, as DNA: TGTGCCAGCAGCGGGGGAGGTCGGGGGGAGCTGTTTTTT.

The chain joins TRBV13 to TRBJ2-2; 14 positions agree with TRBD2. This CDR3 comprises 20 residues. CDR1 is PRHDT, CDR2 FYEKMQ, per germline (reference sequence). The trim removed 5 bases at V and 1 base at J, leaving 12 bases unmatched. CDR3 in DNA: TGTGCCAGCAGCGCCAGATGGGACGGGACTAGCGGGAGGAACACCGGGGAGCTGTTTTTT. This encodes CASSARWDGTSGRNTGELFF.

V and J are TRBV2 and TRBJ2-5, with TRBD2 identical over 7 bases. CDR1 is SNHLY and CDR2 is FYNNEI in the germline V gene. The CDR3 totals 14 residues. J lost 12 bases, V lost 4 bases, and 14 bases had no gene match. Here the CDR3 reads CASSVSDTQSGEYF. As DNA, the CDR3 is TGTGCCAGCAGTGTCTCTGACACCCAAAGCGGGGAGTACTTC.

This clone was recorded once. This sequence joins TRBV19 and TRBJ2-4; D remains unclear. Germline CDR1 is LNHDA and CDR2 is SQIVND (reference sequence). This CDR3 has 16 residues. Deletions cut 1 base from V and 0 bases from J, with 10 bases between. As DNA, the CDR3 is TGTGCCAGTAGTATAGCCTCTCCCCTAGCCAAAAACATTCAGTACTTC. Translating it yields CASSIASPLAKNIQYF.

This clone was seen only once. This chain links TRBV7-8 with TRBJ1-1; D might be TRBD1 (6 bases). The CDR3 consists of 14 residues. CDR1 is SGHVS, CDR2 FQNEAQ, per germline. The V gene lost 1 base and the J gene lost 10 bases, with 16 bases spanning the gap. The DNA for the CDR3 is TGTGCCAGCAGCTTAGTACAGGGAGGGAGCTCAGCTTTCTTT. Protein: CASSLVQGGSSAFF.

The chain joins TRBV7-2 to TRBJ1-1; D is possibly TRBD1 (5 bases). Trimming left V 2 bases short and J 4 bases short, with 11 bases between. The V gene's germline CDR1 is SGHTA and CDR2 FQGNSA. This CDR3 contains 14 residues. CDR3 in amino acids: CASSLNQGFTEAFF. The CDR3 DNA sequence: TGTGCCAGCAGCTTAAACCAGGGATTCACTGAAGCTTTCTTT.

The CDR3 region is CASSESGDYNEQFF. CDR3 DNA: TGTGCCAGCAGTGAAAGCGGGGACTACAATGAGCAGTTCTTC. This sequence joins TRBV25-1 and TRBJ2-1; 7 bases are shared with TRBD2. Per germline, CDR1 MGHDK and CDR2 SYGVNS. CDR3 length: 14 residues. V gave up 2 bases and J gave up 3 bases; unmatched junction bases: 1.

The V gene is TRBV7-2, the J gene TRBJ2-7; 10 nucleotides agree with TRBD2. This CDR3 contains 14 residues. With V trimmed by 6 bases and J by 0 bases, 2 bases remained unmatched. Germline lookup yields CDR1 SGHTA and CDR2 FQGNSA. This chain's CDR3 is CASRASGSSYEQYF. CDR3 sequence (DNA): TGTGCCAGCAGGGCTAGCGGGAGCTCCTACGAGCAGTACTTC.

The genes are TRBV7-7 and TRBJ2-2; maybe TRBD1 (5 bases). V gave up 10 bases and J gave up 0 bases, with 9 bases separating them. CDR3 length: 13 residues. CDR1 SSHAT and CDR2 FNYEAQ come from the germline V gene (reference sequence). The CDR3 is CATQDTNTGELFF. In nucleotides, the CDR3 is TGTGCCACCCAGGACACGAACACCGGGGAGCTGTTTTTT. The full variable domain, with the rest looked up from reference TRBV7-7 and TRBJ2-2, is GAGVSQSPRYKVTKRGQDVTLRCDPISSHATLYWYQQALGQGPEFLTYFNYEAQPDKSGLPSDRFSAERPEGSISTLTIQRTEQRDSAMYRCATQDTNTGELFFGEGSRLTVL.

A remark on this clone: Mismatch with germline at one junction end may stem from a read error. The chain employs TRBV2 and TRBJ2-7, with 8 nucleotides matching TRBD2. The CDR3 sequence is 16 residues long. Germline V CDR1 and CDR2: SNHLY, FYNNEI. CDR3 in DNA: TGTGCCAGCAGTGTCTTAGCGGGGTCCTCCTCCCACGAGCAGTACTTC. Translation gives CASSVLAGSSSHEQYF.